This T cell receptor (beta chain) came from a study of OX40 agonist ivuxolimab in advanced cancers. Study at large: Patients received ivuxolimab, an agonistic anti-OX40 (CD134) antibody. Melanoma, hepatocellular carcinoma, head and neck or renal cell cancer occurred in dose-escalation patients.

The V segment lost 5 bases and the J segment 6 bases; nucleotides outside the gene matches: 5. The CDR3 has 14 amino acids. CDR1 MNHNS and CDR2 SASEGT come from the germline V gene. Overall study results and limits: CD4+ and CD8+ blood T cells expanded clonally by week 6 at 0.1 to 3.0 mg/kg. Low normalized clonal expansion also occurred in some nonresponding patients.

This clone showed up just a few times. The antigen remains unidentified. The data were produced by immunoSEQ multiplex PCR, yet TCRdb's version contains in-frame clones alone and is incomplete. The table lists tens of thousands of clones, around four fifths of them singletons, with more than 2% in the top ten. This chain uses TRBV6-1 with TRBJ1-5, with 9 bases that match TRBD1. The clonotype was recovered from an adult with an advanced solid tumor such as melanoma, head and neck, liver or kidney cancer. This material consisted of CD4+ or CD8+ T cells sorted from blood, taken in a trial of the OX40 agonist ivuxolimab. The CDR3 spells CASSLGTGLQPQHF. CDR3 bases: TGTGCCAGCAGTCTGGGGACAGGGCTTCAGCCCCAGCATTTT.